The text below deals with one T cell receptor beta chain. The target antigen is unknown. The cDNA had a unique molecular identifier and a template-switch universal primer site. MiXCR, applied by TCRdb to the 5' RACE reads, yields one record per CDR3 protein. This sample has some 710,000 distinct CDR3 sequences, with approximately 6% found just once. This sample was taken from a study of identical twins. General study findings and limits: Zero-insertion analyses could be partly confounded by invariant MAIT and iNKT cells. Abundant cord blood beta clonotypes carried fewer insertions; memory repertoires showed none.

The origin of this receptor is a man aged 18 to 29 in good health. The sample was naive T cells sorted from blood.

The CDR3 loop reads CSAPIYTGTEAFF. As DNA, the CDR3 is TGCAGTGCTCCCATCTACACGGGCACTGAAGCTTTCTTT. The rearrangement uses TRBV20-1 and TRBJ1-1, with unresolved D. CDR3 length: 13 residues. Per germline, CDR1 DFQATT and CDR2 SNEGSKA (reference sequence). V gave up 5 bases and J gave up 4 bases, with 14 bases separating them.